The text below deals with one TCR beta chain. Stated treatment: 19 received Ad26.COV2.S at low or high dose, single or two shots; 5 received placebo; per-sample allocation not given. Day 63 after the first vaccine or placebo injection was the time point for sampling. These data belong to a study of Ad26.COV2.S vaccination and SARS-CoV-2 variants. Trimming shortened V by 4 bases and J by 5 bases, and 12 bases separated the two germline ends. Germline CDR1 reads MNHEY; CDR2 reads SVGEGT. CDR3 size: 14 residues. Sequencing used immunoSEQ multiplex PCR; TCRdb keeps in-frame clones, though not all of them. The data hold fewer than 900,000 clones, with about 89% observed a single time.

The TCR originated in a person aged 18-65 years who received the Ad26.COV2.S COVID-19 vaccine or a placebo. This chain joins TRBV6-2 or TRBV6-3 and TRBJ1-5; possible D gene TRBD1, 5 bases. Specimen: peripheral blood, collected in a trial of Ad26.COV2.S vaccine versus placebo. For the CDR3, the DNA is TGTGCCAGCAGTTCACAGGAAGGGTATCAGCCCCAGCATTTT. Protein: CASSSQEGYQPQHF.